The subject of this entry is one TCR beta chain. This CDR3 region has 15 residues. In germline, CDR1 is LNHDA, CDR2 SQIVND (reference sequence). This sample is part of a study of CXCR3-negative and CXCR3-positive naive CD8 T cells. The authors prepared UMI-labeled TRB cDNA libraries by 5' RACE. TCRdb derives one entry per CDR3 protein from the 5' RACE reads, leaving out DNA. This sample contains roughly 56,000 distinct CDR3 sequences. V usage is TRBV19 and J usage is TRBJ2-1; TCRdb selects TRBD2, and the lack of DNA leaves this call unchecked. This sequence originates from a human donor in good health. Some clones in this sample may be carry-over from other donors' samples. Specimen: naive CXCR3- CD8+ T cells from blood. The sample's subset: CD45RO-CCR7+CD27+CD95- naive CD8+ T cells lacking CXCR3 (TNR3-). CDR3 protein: CASSPAGGLNNEQFF.